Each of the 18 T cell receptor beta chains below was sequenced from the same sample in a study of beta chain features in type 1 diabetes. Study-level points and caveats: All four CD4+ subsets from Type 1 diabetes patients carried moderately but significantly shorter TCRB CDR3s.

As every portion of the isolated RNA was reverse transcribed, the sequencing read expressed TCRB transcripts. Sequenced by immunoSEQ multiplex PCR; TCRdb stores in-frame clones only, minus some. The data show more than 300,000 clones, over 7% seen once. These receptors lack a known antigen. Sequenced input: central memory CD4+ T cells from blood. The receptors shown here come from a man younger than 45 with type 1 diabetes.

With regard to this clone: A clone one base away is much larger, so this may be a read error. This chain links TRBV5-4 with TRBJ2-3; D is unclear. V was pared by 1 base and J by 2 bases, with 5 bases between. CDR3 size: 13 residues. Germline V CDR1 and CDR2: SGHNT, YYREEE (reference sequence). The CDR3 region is CASSLPATDTQYF. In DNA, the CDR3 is TGTGCCAGCAGCTTGCCTGCCACAGATACGCAGTATTTT.

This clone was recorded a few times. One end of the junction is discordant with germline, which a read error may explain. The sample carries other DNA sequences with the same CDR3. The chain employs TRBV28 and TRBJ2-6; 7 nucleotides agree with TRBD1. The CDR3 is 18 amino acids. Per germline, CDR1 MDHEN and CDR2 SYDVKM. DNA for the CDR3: TGCGCCAGCAGTTCCCGACAGGGCACTACTTCTGGGGCCAACGTCCTGACTTTC. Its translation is CASSSRQGTTSGANVLTF.

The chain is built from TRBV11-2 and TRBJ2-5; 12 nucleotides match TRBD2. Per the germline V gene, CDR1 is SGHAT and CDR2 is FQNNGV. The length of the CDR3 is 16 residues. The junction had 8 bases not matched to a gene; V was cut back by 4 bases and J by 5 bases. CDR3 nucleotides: TGTGCCAGCAGCTCAGGACTAGCGGGGTCCCGGGAGACCCAGTACTTC. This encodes CASSSGLAGSRETQYF.

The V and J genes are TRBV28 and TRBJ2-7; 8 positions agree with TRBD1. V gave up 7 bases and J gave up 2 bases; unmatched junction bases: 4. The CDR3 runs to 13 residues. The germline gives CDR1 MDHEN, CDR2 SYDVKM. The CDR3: CASTRTGPYEQYF. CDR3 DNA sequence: TGTGCCAGCACCAGGACAGGGCCCTACGAGCAGTACTTC.

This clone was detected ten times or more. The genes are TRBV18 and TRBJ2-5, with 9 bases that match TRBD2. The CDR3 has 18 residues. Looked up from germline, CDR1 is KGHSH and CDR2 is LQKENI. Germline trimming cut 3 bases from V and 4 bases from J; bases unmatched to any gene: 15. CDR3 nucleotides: TGTGCCAGCTCACCTTTTTCATCGTCTAGCGGGGTAGGAGAGACCCAGTACTTC. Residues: CASSPFSSSSGVGETQYF.

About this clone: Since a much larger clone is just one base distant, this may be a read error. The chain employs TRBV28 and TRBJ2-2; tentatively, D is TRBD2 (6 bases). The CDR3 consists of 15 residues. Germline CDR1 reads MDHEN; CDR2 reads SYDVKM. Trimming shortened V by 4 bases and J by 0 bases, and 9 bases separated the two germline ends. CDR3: CASSSGGANTGELFF. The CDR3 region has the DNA TGTGCCAGCAGTTCTGGCGGGGCGAACACCGGGGAGCTGTTTTTT.

The chain's CDR3 is CASSPRTGESGGELFF. The CDR3 bases are TGTGCCAGCTCACCGAGAACAGGGGAGAGCGGCGGGGAGCTGTTTTTT. The chain employs TRBV18 and TRBJ2-2; TRBD1 aligns across 7 bases. The CDR3 covers 16 residues. V trimming: 3 bases; J trimming: 7 bases; junction bases outside the gene matches: 11. Per the germline V gene, CDR1 is KGHSH and CDR2 is LQKENI.

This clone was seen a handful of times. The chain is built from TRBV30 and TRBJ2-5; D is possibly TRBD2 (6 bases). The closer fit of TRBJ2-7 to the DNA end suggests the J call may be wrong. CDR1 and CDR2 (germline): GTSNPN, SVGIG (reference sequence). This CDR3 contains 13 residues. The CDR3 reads CAWSVIAAYEQYF. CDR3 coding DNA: TGTGCCTGGAGTGTCATAGCGGCCTACGAGCAGTACTTC.

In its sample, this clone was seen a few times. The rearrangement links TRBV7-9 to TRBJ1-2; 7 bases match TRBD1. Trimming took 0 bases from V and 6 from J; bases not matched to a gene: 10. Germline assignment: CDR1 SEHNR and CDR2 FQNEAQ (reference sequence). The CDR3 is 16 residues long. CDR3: CASSLANVGQQDGYTF. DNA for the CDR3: TGTGCCAGCAGCTTAGCAAATGTGGGACAGCAGGATGGCTACACCTTC.

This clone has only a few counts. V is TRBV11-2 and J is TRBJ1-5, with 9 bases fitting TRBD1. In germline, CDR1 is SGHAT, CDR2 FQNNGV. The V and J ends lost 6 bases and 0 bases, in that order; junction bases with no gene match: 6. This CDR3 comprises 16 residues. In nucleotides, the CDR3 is TGTGCCAGCAGTCTTCGGACAGGGGATAGCAATCAGCCCCAGCATTTT. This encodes CASSLRTGDSNQPQHF. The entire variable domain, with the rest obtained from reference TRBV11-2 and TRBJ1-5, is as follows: EAGVAQSPRYKIIEKRQSVAFWCNPISGHATLYWYQQILGQGPKLLIQFQNNGVVDDSQLPKDRFSAERLKGVDSTLKIQPAKLEDSAVYLCASSLRTGDSNQPQHFGDGTRLSIL.

DNA of the CDR3: TGTGCCAGCAGCTTAACGGGGTGGGATTCACCCCTCCACTTT. It yields the protein CASSLTGWDSPLHF. This chain connects TRBV14 to TRBJ1-6; D is ambiguous. Germline lookup yields CDR1 SGHDN and CDR2 FVKESK. The CDR3 is 14 amino acids. V shed 5 bases and J shed 8 bases, with 13 bases lying between them.

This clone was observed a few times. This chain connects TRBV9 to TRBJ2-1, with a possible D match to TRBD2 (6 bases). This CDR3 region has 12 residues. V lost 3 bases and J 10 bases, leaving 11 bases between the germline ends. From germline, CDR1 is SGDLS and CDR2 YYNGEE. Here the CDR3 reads CASSGAGGEQFF. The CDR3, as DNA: TGTGCCAGCAGCGGGGCTGGAGGGGAGCAGTTCTTC.

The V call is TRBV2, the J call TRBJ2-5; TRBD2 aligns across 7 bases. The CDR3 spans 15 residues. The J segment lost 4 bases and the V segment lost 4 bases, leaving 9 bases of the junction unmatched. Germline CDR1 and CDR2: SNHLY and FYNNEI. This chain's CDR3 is CASSVETGGPETQYF. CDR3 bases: TGTGCCAGCAGTGTAGAGACGGGGGGTCCAGAGACCCAGTACTTC.

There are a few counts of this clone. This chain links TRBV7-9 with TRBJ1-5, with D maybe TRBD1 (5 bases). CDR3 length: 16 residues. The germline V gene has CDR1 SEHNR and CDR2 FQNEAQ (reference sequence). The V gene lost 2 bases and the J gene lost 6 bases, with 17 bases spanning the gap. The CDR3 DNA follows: TGTGCCAGCAGCTTATCTCTAGGCCGGGACGGTCAGCCCCAGCATTTT. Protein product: CASSLSLGRDGQPQHF.

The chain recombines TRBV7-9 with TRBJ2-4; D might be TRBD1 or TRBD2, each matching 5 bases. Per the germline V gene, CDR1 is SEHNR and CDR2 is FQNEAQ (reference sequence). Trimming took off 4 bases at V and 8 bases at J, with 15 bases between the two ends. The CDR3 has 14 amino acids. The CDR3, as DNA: TGTGCCAGCAGCTCATTCCAGGGTAGCGACATTCAGTACTTC. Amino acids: CASSSFQGSDIQYF.

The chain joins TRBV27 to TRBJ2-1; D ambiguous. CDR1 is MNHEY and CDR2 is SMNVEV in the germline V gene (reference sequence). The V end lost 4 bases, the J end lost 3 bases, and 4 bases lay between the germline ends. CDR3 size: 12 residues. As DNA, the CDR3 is TGTGCCAGCAGTTCCCGCTACAATGAGCAGTTCTTC. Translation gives CASSSRYNEQFF.

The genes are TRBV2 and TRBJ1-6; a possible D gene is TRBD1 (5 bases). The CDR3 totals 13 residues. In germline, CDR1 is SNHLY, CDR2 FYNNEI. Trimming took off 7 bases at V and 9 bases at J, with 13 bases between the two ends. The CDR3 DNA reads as TGTGCCAGCAAAACCAGGGATAGTTCACCCCTCCACTTT. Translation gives CASKTRDSSPLHF.

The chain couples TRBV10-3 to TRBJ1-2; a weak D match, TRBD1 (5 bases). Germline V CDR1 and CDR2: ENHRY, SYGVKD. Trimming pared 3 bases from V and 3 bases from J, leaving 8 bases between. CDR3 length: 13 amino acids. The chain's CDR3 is CAISDEGHYGYTF. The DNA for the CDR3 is TGTGCCATCAGTGATGAGGGACACTATGGCTACACCTTC.